One and the same sample provided the 21 T cell receptor beta chains below, sequenced in a study of blood T cell repertoires in COVID-19. TCRdb's copy holds only in-frame clones and misses some; the assay was immunoSEQ multiplex PCR. In the table there are about 57,000 clones, around 80% of which are singletons. Sequencing input: peripheral blood. These receptors were collected from a man in his sixties with acute or convalescent COVID-19.

This chain joins TRBV30 and TRBJ2-7; D possibly corresponds to TRBD2 (6 bases). V shed 4 bases and J shed 5 bases, with 15 bases lying between them. This CDR3 is built from 13 residues. Looked up from germline, CDR1 is GTSNPN and CDR2 is SVGIG (reference sequence). CDR3 nucleotide sequence: TGTGCCTGGACCGTAGGAGGGGATGACGAGCAGTACTTC. Residues: CAWTVGGDDEQYF.

In its sample, this clone was seen once. V and J are TRBV7-2 and TRBJ1-2, with D perhaps TRBD1 (5 bases). V lost 2 bases and J 5 bases, leaving 21 bases between the germline ends. The germline gives CDR1 SGHTA, CDR2 FQGNSA. The CDR3 sequence is 17 residues long. The CDR3 DNA sequence: TGTGCCAGCAGCTTAAGCGGGTACCTGGGACGGCATTATGGCTACACCTTC. Its translation is CASSLSGYLGRHYGYTF.

The chain has TRBV30 and TRBJ1-1; 10 bases fit TRBD1. The CDR3 sequence is 14 residues long. Trimming cost V 7 bases and J 5 bases; bases outside gene matches: 10. Germline V gives CDR1 GTSNPN, CDR2 SVGIG (reference sequence). The CDR3 DNA is TGTGCCTTAAAGACAGGGGGCGCGATTACTGAAGCTTTCTTT. Amino acids: CALKTGGAITEAFF.

This clone was found a few times. This rearrangement joins TRBV15 to TRBJ1-4; possible D gene TRBD1, 6 bases. Germline-derived CDR1 and CDR2 are LNHNV and YYDKDF (reference sequence). This CDR3 is built from 15 residues. V lost 5 bases, J lost 7 bases, and 17 bases lay in between. The CDR3 DNA sequence: TGTGCCACCAGCGTTCAAGGGGGTCTCGGTGAAAAACTGTTTTTT. Residues: CATSVQGGLGEKLFF.

The CDR3 region has the DNA TGTGCCAGCAGCGCTGACTATGGCTACACCTTC. Encoded protein: CASSADYGYTF. The genes are TRBV9 and TRBJ1-2, with D uncertain. Trimming left V 3 bases short and J 3 bases short, with 3 bases between. This CDR3 has 11 residues. Germline loops: CDR1 SGDLS, CDR2 YYNGEE.

The V gene is TRBV27, the J gene TRBJ2-6; D remains unclear. The CDR3 has 16 residues. The V end lost 4 bases, the J end lost 2 bases, and 12 bases lay between the germline ends. Germline loops: CDR1 MNHEY, CDR2 SMNVEV (reference sequence). CDR3 in DNA: TGTGCCAGCAGTTCCCGCCCGGGTGCTGGGGCCAACGTCCTGACTTTC. Protein product: CASSSRPGAGANVLTF.

This sequence joins TRBV10-3 and TRBJ1-1; TRBD1 aligns across 7 bases. This CDR3 is 13 amino acids long. Germline-derived CDR1 and CDR2 are ENHRY and SYGVKD. Trimming removed 9 bases from V and 0 bases from J; junction bases left unmatched: 4. The DNA for the CDR3 is TGTGCCATTACAGGGGCCTTGAACACTGAAGCTTTCTTT. It specifies CAITGALNTEAFF.

The gene calls are TRBV10-3 and TRBJ2-7; 7 positions match TRBD2. V was pared by 8 bases and J by 3 bases, with 19 bases of the junction left unmatched. The CDR3 contains 17 residues. CDR1 ENHRY and CDR2 SYGVKD come from the germline V gene. The chain's CDR3 is CAILDTSREGVGYEQYF. The CDR3 DNA sequence: TGTGCCATCCTAGACACCAGCAGGGAGGGAGTAGGCTACGAGCAGTACTTC.

This sequence joins TRBV30 and TRBJ2-3; 7 bases line up with TRBD2. The CDR3 contains 13 residues. Losses at the gene ends were 5 bases for V and 5 bases for J; bases not matched to a gene: 7. Germline CDR1 GTSNPN, CDR2 SVGIG (reference sequence). CDR3 amino acids: CAWAGLPLDTQYF. The CDR3 nucleotides read TGTGCCTGGGCGGGACTACCTCTAGATACGCAGTATTTT.

The chain employs TRBV7-2 and TRBJ2-3, with 7 bases matching TRBD2. CDR1 is SGHTA and CDR2 is FQGNSA in the germline V gene. This CDR3 contains 15 residues. Losses at the gene ends were 0 bases for V and 4 bases for J; bases not matched to a gene: 4. The CDR3 nucleotides read TGTGCCAGCAGCTTAGCGCGGGAGCGAGCAGATACGCAGTATTTT. It encodes CASSLARERADTQYF. The variable domain in full, completed from reference TRBV7-2 and TRBJ2-3, reads GAGVSQSPSNKVTEKGKDVELRCDPISGHTALYWYRQSLGQGLEFLIYFQGNSAPDKSGLPSDRFSAERTGGSVSTLTIQRTQQEDSAVYLCASSLARERADTQYFGPGTRLTVL.

The CDR3 loop is CATSDRDVRTGVNYGYTF. CDR3 nucleotide sequence: TGTGCCACCAGTGATCGCGACGTAAGGACAGGAGTTAACTATGGCTACACCTTC. The V and J genes are TRBV24-1 and TRBJ1-2; TRBD1 aligns across 7 bases. The V gene end was trimmed by 3 bases and the J gene end by 1 base; junction bases not matched to a gene: 13. CDR3 size: 18 residues. Germline CDR1 is KGHDR and CDR2 is SFDVKD.

The rearrangement uses TRBV19 and TRBJ2-1, with 10 bases identical to TRBD2. Trimming took 10 bases from V and 2 from J; bases not matched to a gene: 5. The CDR3 spans 14 residues. Per the germline V gene, CDR1 is LNHDA and CDR2 is SQIVND (reference sequence). The CDR3 protein is CATHSGGPYNEQFF. The CDR3 bases are TGTGCCACTCATAGCGGGGGGCCCTACAATGAGCAGTTCTTC.

Here the CDR3 reads CASSFGYGYTF. The CDR3 nucleotides are TGTGCCAGCAGTTTCGGCTATGGCTACACCTTC. This chain connects TRBV12-3 or TRBV12-4 to TRBJ1-2; D remains unclear. The V end lost 3 bases, the J end lost 4 bases, and 3 bases lay between the germline ends. This CDR3 has 11 amino acids.

The V call is TRBV2, the J call TRBJ1-6, with 9 bases fitting TRBD1. The CDR3 covers 14 residues. V shed 6 bases, J shed 10 bases, and the junction held 7 bases outside the gene matches. The germline CDR1 and CDR2 sequences are SNHLY and FYNNEI. CDR3 sequence reads: CASRGDRVGSPLHF. CDR3 nucleotide sequence: TGTGCCAGCAGGGGGGACAGGGTCGGGTCACCCCTCCACTTT.

The rearrangement links TRBV5-1 to TRBJ2-6; 11 positions agree with TRBD2. V lost 0 bases to trimming and J lost 2 bases; unmatched junction nucleotides: 4. Germline-derived CDR1 and CDR2 are SGHRS and YFSETQ. The CDR3 consists of 18 residues. The chain's CDR3 is CASSLALAGGPGANVLTF. The CDR3 coding sequence is TGCGCCAGCAGCTTGGCTCTAGCGGGAGGACCTGGGGCCAACGTCCTGACTTTC.

This chain links TRBV11-2 with TRBJ1-2; D remains ambiguous. Germline V gene lookup returns CDR1 SGHAT and CDR2 FQNNGV. The length of the CDR3 is 14 residues. Trimming left V 5 bases short and J 7 bases short, with 17 bases between. Written as DNA, the CDR3 is TGTGCCAGCAGCAGGCCCGGGAACCTCCCTGGCTACACCTTC. This encodes CASSRPGNLPGYTF.

The V gene is TRBV12-5, the J gene TRBJ1-2; D might be TRBD1 (5 bases). In germline, CDR1 is LGHNT, CDR2 FRNRAP. V was clipped by 3 bases and J by 4 bases, with 21 bases between them. This CDR3 has 17 amino acids. The CDR3 DNA reads TGTGCTAGTGGTTTTCTATCTCCCGGGACTACCATCTATGGCTACACCTTC. Its protein product is CASGFLSPGTTIYGYTF.

As DNA, the CDR3 is TGTGCCTTAACAGGGAACTCTGGGGCCAACGTCCTGACTTTC. Translation gives CALTGNSGANVLTF. This chain links TRBV30 with TRBJ2-6; the D gene is possibly TRBD1 (6 bases). Germline V CDR1 and CDR2: GTSNPN, SVGIG (reference sequence). The CDR3 runs 14 residues. Trimming left V 7 bases short and J 0 bases short, with 10 bases between. The complete variable domain, with remaining parts taken from reference TRBV30 and TRBJ2-6, reads SQTIHQWPATLVQPVGSPLSLECTVEGTSNPNLYWYRQAAGRGLQLLFYSVGIGQISSEVPQNLSASRPQDRQFILSSKKLLLSDSGFYLCALTGNSGANVLTFGAGSRLTVL.

The rearrangement uses TRBV6-1 and TRBJ1-1, with D possibly TRBD1 on 5 matching bases. Per the germline V gene, CDR1 is MNHNS and CDR2 is SASEGT. V dropped 3 bases and J dropped 5 bases, with 10 bases sitting between them. The CDR3 covers 13 residues. CDR3 region: CASSEAGRTEAFF. The CDR3 coding sequence is TGTGCCAGCAGTGAGGCAGGGAGGACTGAAGCTTTCTTT.

Comment on this clone: At one end, the junction sequence differs from germline, possibly due to a read error. The chain couples TRBV10-3 to TRBJ1-2, with D tentatively TRBD1 (6 bases). Germline CDR1 is ENHRY and CDR2 is SYGVKD. The CDR3 totals 12 residues. This CDR3 is CAISNTGSVPFF. CDR3 DNA: TGTGCCATCAGTAATACAGGGTCTGTTCCCTTCTTC.

The chain combines TRBV12-3 or TRBV12-4 with TRBJ2-1; the D is unclear. The CDR3 contains 12 residues. Between the trimmed V and J ends, which lost 3 bases and 8 bases, there was a span of 8 bases. This CDR3 reads CASSFRVDEQFF. CDR3 DNA: TGTGCCAGCAGTTTTCGCGTCGATGAGCAGTTCTTC.